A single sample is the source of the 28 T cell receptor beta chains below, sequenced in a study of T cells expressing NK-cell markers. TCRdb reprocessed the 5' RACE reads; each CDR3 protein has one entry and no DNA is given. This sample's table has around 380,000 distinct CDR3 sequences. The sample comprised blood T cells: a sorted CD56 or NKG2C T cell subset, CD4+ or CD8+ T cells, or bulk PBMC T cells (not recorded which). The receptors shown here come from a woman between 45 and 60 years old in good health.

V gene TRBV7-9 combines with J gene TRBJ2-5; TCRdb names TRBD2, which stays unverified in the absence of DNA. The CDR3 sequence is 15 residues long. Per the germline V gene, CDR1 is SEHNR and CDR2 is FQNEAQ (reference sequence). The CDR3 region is CASSPLAGGTKTQYF. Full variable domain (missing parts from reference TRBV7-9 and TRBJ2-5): DTGVSQNPRHKITKRGQNVTFRCDPISEHNRLYWYRQTLGQGPEFLTYFQNEAQLEKSRLLSDRFSAERPKGSFSTLEIQRTEQGDSAMYLCASSPLAGGTKTQYFGPGTRLLVL.

The CDR3 sequence: CAISRPGPGSYNEQFF. This chain uses TRBV10-3 with TRBJ2-1; TCRdb's D call, TRBD2, is unchecked because there is no DNA. Germline loops: CDR1 ENHRY, CDR2 SYGVKD. CDR3 size: 16 residues.

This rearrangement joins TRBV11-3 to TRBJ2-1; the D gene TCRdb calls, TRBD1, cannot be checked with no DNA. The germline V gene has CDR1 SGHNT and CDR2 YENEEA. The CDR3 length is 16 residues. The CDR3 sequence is CASSLRTPSSYNEQFF.

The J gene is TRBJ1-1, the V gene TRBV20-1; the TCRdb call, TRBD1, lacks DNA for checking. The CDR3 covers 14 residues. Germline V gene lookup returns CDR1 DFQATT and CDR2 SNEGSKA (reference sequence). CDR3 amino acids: CSALGNGANTEAFF.

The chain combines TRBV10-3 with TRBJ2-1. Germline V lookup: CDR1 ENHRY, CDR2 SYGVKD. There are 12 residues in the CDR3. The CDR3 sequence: CAIGWTDNEQFF.

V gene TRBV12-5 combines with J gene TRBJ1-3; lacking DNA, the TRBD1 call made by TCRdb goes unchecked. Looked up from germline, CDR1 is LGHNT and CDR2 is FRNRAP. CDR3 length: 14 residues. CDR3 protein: CASGFPPPGNTIYF.

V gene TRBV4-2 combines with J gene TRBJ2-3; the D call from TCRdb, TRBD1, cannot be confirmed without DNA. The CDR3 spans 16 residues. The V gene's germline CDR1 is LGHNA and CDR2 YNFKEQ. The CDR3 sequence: CASSQDLTGGSDTQYF.

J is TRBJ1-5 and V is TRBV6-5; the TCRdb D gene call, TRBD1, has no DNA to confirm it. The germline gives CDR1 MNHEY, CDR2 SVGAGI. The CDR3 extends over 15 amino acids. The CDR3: CASSSTGGTGQPQHF.

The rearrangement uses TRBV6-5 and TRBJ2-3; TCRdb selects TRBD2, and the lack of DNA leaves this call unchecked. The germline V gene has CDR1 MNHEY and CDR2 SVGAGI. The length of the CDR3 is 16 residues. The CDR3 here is CASRPGLTKATDTQYF.

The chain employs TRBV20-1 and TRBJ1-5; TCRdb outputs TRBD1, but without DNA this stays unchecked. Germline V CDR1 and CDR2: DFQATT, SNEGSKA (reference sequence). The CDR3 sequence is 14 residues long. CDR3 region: CSARSAGLQGSQHF.

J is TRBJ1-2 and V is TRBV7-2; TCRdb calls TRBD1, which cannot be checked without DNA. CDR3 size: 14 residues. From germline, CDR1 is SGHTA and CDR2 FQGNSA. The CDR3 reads CASSPRTGAEGYTF.

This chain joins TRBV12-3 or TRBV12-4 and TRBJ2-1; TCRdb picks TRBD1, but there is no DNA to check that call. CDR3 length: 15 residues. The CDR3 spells CASSLKGSATNEQFF.

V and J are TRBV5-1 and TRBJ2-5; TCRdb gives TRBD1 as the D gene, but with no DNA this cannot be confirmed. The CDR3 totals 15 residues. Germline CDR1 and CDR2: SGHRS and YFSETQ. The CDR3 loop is CASRRTGPQLETQYF.

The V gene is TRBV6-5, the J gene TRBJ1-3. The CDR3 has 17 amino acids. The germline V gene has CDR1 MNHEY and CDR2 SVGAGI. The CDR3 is CASSYSLGQGSGNTIYF.

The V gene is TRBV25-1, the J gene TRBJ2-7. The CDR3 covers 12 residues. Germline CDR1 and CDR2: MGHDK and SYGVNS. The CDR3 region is CASSAPSYEQYF.

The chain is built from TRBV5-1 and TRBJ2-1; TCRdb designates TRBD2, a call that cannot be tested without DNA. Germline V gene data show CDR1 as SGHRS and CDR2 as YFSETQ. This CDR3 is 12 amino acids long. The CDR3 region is CASSVQAGGQFF.

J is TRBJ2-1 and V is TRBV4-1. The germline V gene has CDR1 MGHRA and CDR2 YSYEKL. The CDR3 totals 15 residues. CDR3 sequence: CASSTQRSQSNEQFF.

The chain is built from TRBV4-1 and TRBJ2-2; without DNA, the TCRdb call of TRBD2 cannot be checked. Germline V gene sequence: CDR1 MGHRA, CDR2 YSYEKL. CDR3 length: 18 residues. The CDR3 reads CASSQEELGLVIAGELFF.

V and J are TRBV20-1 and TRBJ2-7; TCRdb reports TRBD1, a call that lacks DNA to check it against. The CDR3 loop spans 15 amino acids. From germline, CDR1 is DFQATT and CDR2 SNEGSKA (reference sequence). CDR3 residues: CSAREIGGGRYEQYF.

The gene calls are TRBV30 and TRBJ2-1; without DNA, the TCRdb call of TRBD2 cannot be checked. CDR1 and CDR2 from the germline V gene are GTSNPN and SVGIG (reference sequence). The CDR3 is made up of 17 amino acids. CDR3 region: CAWSVVTLAGIINEQFF. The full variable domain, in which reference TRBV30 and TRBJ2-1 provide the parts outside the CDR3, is SQTIHQWPATLVQPVGSPLSLECTVEGTSNPNLYWYRQAAGRGLQLLFYSVGIGQISSEVPQNLSASRPQDRQFILSSKKLLLSDSGFYLCAWSVVTLAGIINEQFFGPGTRLTVL.

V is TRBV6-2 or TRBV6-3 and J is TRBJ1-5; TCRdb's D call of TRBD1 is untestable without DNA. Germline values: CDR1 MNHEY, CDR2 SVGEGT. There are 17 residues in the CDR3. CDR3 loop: CASRSPGGRRGNQPQHF.

The CDR3 is CASRAGLALETQYF. The chain uses TRBV7-9 and TRBJ2-5; TCRdb's assignment of TRBD2 cannot be checked, as there is no DNA. The CDR3 runs 14 residues. In germline, CDR1 is SEHNR, CDR2 FQNEAQ (reference sequence).

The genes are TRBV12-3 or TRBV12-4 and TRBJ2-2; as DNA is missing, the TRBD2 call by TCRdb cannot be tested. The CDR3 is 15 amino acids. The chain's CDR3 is CASSLLAGYTGELFF.

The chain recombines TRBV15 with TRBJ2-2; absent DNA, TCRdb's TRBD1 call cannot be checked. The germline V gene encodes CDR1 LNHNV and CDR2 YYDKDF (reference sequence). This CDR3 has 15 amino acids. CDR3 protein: CATSRGQGWTGELFF.

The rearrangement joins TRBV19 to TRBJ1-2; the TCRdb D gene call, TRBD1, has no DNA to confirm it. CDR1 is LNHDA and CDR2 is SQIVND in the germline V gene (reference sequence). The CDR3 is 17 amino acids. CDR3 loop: CASSPLTTGSMTYGYTF.

CDR3: CASIGRQTVYEQYF. The chain combines TRBV28 with TRBJ2-7; TCRdb selects TRBD1, and the lack of DNA leaves this call unchecked. The CDR3 has 14 residues. From germline, CDR1 is MDHEN and CDR2 SYDVKM.

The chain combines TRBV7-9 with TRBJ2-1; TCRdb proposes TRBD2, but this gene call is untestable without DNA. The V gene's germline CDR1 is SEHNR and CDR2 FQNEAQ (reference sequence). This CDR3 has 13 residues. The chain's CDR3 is CASSPGLKKKQFF.

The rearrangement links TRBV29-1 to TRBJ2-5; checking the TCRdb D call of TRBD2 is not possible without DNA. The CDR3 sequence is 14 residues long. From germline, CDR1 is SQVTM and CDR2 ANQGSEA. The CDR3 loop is CSVIRREDWKTQYF.